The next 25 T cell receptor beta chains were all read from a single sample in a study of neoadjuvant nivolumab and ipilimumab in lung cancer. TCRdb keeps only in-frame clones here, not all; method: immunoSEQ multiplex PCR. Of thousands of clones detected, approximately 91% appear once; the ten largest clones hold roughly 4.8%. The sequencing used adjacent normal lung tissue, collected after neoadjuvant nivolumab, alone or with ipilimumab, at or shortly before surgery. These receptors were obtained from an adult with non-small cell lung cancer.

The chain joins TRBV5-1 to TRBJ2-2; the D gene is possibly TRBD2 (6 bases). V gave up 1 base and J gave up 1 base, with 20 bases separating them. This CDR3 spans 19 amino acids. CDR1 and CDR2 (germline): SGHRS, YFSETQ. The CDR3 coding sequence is TGCGCCAGCAGCTTGTTACCAGGGACTTTTAATCGGAACACCGGGGAGCTGTTTTTT. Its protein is CASSLLPGTFNRNTGELFF. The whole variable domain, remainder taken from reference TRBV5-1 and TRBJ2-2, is KAGVTQTPRYLIKTRGQQVTLSCSPISGHRSVSWYQQTPGQGLQFLFEYFSETQRNKGNFPGRFSGRQFSNSRSEMNVSTLELGDSALYLCASSLLPGTFNRNTGELFFGEGSRLTVL.

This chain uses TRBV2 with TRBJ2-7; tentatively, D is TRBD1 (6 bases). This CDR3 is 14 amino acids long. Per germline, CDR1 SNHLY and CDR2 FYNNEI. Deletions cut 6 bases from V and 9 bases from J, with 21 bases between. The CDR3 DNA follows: TGTGCCAGCAGGGGTCGGACAGCCGAGATCGGGCAGTACTTC. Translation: CASRGRTAEIGQYF. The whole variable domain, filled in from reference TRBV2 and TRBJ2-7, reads EPEVTQTPSHQVTQMGQEVILRCVPISNHLYFYWYRQILGQKVEFLVSFYNNEISEKSEIFDDQFSVERPDGSNFTLKIRSTKLEDSAMYFCASRGRTAEIGQYFGPGTRLTVT.

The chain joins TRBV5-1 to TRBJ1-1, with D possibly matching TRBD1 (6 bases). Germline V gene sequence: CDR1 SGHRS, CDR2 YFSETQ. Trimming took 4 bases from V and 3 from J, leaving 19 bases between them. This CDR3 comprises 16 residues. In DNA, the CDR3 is TGCGCCAGCAGCCTGGGTAAACAGGGTTACTACACTGAAGCTTTCTTT. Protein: CASSLGKQGYYTEAFF.

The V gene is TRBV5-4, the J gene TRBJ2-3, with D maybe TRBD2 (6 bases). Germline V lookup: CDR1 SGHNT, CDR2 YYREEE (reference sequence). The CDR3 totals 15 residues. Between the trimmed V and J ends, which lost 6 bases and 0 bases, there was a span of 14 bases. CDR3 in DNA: TGTGCCAGCACCCCTTCTAGCGCCAGCACAGATACGCAGTATTTT. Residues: CASTPSSASTDTQYF.

The DNA of the CDR3 is TGTGCCAGCAGTATCCTAGACGGGCAGCACAATGAGCAGTTCTTC. Translation: CASSILDGQHNEQFF. The chain combines TRBV6-1 with TRBJ2-1; D uncertain. Trimming took off 5 bases at V and 5 bases at J, with 16 bases between the two ends. Per the germline V gene, CDR1 is MNHNS and CDR2 is SASEGT. This CDR3 is 15 amino acids long.

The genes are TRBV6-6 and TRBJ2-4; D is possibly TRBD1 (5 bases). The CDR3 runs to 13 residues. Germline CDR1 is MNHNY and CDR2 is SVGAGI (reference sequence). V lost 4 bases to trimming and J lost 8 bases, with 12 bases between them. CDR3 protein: CASSLGRVDIQYF. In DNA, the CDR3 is TGTGCCAGCAGTTTGGGCAGGGTAGACATTCAGTACTTC.

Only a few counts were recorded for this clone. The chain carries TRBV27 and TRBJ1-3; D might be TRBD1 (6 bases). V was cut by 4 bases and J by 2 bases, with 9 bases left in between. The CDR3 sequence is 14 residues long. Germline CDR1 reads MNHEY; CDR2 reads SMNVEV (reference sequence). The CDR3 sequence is CASSSQGPGNTIYF. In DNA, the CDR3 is TGTGCCAGCAGTTCCCAGGGGCCTGGAAACACCATATATTTT.

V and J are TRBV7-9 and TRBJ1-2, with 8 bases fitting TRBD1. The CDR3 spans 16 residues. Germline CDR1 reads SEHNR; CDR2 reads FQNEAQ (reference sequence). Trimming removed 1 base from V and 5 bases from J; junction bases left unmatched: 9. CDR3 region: CASSLGSRDRYYGYTF. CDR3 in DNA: TGTGCCAGCAGCTTAGGAAGCCGGGACAGGTATTATGGCTACACCTTC.

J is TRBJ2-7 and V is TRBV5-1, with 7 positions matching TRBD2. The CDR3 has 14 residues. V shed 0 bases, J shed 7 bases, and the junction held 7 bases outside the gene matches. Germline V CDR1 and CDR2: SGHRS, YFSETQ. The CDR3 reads CASSLAAGDEEQYF. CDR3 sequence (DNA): TGCGCCAGCAGCTTGGCGGCGGGGGATGAGGAGCAGTACTTC.

CDR3 DNA: TGCGCCAGCAGCTTGGCCACGGGCTTAAACACTGAAGCTTTCTTT. It specifies CASSLATGLNTEAFF. The V and J genes are TRBV5-1 and TRBJ1-1, with no clear D. Germline CDR1 is SGHRS and CDR2 is YFSETQ. CDR3 length: 15 amino acids. Trimming removed 0 bases at V and 2 bases at J, with 11 bases between.

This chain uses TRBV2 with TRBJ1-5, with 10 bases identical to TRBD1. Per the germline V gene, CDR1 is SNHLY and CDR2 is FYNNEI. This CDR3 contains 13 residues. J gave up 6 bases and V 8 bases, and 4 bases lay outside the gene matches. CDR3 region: CASLRDRGQPQHF. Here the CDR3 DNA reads TGTGCCAGCTTAAGGGACAGGGGTCAGCCCCAGCATTTT.

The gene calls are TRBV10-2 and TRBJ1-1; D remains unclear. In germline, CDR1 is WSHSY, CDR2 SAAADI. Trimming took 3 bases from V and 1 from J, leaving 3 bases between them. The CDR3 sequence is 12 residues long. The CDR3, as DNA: TGCGCCAGCAGTGAAAGGAACACTGAAGCTTTCTTT. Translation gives CASSERNTEAFF.

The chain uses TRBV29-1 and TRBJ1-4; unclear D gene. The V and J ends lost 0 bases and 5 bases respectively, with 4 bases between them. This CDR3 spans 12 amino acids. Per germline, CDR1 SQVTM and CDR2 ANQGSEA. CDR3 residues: CSVEDPNEKLFF. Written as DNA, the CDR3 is TGCAGCGTTGAAGACCCGAATGAAAAACTGTTTTTT.

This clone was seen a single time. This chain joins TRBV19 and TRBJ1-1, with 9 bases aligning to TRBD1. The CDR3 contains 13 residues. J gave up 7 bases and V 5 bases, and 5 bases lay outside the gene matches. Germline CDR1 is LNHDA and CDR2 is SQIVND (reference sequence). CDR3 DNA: TGTGCCAGTAGTGATACAGGGGGCCGTGAAGCTTTCTTT. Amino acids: CASSDTGGREAFF.

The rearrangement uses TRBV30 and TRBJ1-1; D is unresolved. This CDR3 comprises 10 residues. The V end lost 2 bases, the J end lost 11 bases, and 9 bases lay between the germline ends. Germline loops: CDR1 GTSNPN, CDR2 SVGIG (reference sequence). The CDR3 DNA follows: TGTGCCTGGAGTCGAACGGGGGCTTTCTTT. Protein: CAWSRTGAFF.

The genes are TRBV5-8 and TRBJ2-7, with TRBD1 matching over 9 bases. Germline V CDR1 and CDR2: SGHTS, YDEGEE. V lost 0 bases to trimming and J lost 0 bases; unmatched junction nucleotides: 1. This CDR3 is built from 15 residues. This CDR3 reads CASSLAGQGSYEQYF. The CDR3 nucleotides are TGTGCCAGCAGCTTGGCGGGACAGGGCTCCTACGAGCAGTACTTC.

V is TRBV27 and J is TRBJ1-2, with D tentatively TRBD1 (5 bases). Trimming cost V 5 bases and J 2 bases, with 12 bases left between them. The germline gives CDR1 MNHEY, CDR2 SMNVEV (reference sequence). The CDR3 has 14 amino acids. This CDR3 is CASSPGTSNYGYTF. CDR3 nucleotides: TGTGCCAGCAGTCCGGGGACCTCGAACTATGGCTACACCTTC.

CDR3 bases: TGCGCCAGCAGCTTGTGGACGGGACAGGGTACCACCGGGGAGCTGTTTTTT. This translates into CASSLWTGQGTTGELFF. The V gene is TRBV5-1, the J gene TRBJ2-2; TRBD1 aligns across 9 bases. V shed 1 base, J shed 4 bases, and the junction held 8 bases outside the gene matches. The CDR3 covers 17 residues. Germline values: CDR1 SGHRS, CDR2 YFSETQ.

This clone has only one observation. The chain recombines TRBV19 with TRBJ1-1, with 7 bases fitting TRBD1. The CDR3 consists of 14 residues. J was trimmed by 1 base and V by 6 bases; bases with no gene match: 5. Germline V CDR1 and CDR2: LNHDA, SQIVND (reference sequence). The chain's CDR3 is CASRNRGENTEAFF. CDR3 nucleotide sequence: TGTGCCAGTAGAAACAGGGGAGAGAACACTGAAGCTTTCTTT.

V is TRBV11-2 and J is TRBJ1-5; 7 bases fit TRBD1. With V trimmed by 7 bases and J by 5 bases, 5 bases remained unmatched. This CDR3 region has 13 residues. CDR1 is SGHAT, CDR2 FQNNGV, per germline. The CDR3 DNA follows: TGTGCCAGCAAGGAGGGGGCTCATCAGCCCCAGCATTTT. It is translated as CASKEGAHQPQHF.

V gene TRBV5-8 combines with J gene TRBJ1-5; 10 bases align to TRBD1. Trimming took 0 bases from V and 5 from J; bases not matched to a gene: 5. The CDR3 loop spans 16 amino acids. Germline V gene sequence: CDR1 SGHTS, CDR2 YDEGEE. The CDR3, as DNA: TGTGCCAGCAGCTTGGGCCCCGGGACAGGGGATCAGCCCCAGCATTTT. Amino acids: CASSLGPGTGDQPQHF.

The CDR3 DNA is TGTGCTTGGCTTACAGGGGGGTCTGGGACCCAGTACTTC. Its protein product is CAWLTGGSGTQYF. The rearrangement links TRBV12-5 to TRBJ2-5; 8 nucleotides align to TRBD1. The CDR3 length is 13 residues. Trimming removed 11 bases from V and 7 bases from J; junction bases left unmatched: 12. The V gene's germline CDR1 is LGHNT and CDR2 FRNRAP.

The CDR3: CASSHSGQGREAFF. The CDR3 bases are TGCGCCAGCAGCCACAGTGGACAGGGAAGAGAAGCTTTCTTT. This chain uses TRBV4-1 with TRBJ1-1; 8 bases map to TRBD1. The germline V gene has CDR1 MGHRA and CDR2 YSYEKL. The CDR3 is 14 amino acids. V shed 3 bases and J 8 bases; nucleotides not matched to a gene: 8.

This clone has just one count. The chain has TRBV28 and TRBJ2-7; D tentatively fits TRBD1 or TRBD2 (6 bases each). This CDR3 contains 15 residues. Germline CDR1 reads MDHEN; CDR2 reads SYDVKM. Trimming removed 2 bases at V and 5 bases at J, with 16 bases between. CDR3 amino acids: CASSLIRGRMDEQYF. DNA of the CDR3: TGTGCCAGCAGTTTAATCCGGGGGCGTATGGACGAGCAGTACTTC.

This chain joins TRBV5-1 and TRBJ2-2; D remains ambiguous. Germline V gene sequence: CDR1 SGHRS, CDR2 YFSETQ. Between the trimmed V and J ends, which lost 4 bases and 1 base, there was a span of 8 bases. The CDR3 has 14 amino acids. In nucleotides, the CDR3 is TGCGCCAGCAGCCCCGACCAGAACACCGGGGAGCTGTTTTTT. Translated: CASSPDQNTGELFF.